The 25 T cell receptor beta chains below were found in one sample sequenced in a study of T cells in localized non-small cell lung cancer. Libraries were prepared by immunoSEQ multiplex PCR; TCRdb keeps only in-frame clonotypes and omits some of them. The sample consists of about 52,000 clones, around 90% of them appearing once. The material was PBMCs, obtained before any cancer treatment. The receptors shown here come from a female donor with stage II lung adenocarcinoma.

The genes are TRBV9 and TRBJ1-2; the match to TRBD1 covers 11 bases. This CDR3 has 16 residues. Germline lookup yields CDR1 SGDLS and CDR2 YYNGEE. The V gene end was trimmed by 3 bases and the J gene end by 5 bases; junction bases not matched to a gene: 9. This CDR3 is CASSGTGGSDGYGYTF. The CDR3 DNA is TGTGCCAGCAGCGGGACAGGGGGCAGCGACGGATATGGCTACACCTTC. Together with reference TRBV9 and TRBJ1-2, the CDR3 gives the full variable domain: DSGVTQTPKHLITATGQRVTLRCSPRSGDLSVYWYQQSLDQGLQFLIQYYNGEERAKGNILERFSAQQFPDLHSELNLSSLELGDSALYFCASSGTGGSDGYGYTFGSGTRLTVV.

The rearrangement uses TRBV28 and TRBJ2-5; 8 bases agree with TRBD1. V shed 7 bases, J shed 4 bases, and the junction held 5 bases outside the gene matches. CDR3 length equals 13 residues. Germline CDR1 is MDHEN and CDR2 is SYDVKM. CDR3 residues: CASTRTGRETQYF. CDR3 DNA: TGTGCCAGCACCAGGACAGGGAGAGAGACCCAGTACTTC.

The chain is built from TRBV6-5 and TRBJ2-1; D unclear. Trimming removed 2 bases at V and 5 bases at J, with 1 base between. The CDR3 consists of 11 residues. Germline assignment: CDR1 MNHEY and CDR2 SVGAGI. The CDR3 DNA is TGTGCCAGCAGTTACGACAATGAGCAGTTCTTC. Protein product: CASSYDNEQFF.

V usage is TRBV7-9 and J usage is TRBJ2-7; TRBD1 or TRBD2 may be the D gene (5 bases each). The ends were cut back, 6 bases at V and 0 bases at J, with 12 bases in the middle. Germline CDR1 reads SEHNR; CDR2 reads FQNEAQ (reference sequence). This CDR3 is built from 14 residues. CDR3: CASSKGPSSYEQYF. The CDR3 region has the DNA TGTGCCAGCAGTAAGGGACCGTCCTCCTACGAGCAGTACTTC.

The CDR3 region has the DNA TGTGCCAGCAACGAGGGTAGGGGGGGTACTGAAGCTTTCTTT. It specifies CASNEGRGGTEAFF. This chain links TRBV2 with TRBJ1-1, with D perhaps matching TRBD1 (6 bases). Germline V gene data show CDR1 as SNHLY and CDR2 as FYNNEI. This CDR3 has 14 residues. Trimming left V 7 bases short and J 5 bases short, with 17 bases between.

The chain carries TRBV5-4 and TRBJ2-2, with D possibly being TRBD1 or TRBD2 (5 bases each). Trimming left V 3 bases short and J 2 bases short, with 11 bases between. The germline V gene has CDR1 SGHNT and CDR2 YYREEE (reference sequence). The CDR3 consists of 15 residues. The CDR3 DNA follows: TGTGCCAGCAGCTCCGGGACGAGAAACACCGGGGAGCTGTTTTTT. Protein sequence: CASSSGTRNTGELFF.

The rearrangement links TRBV5-6 to TRBJ1-5, with D hard to call. The germline V and J ends were trimmed by 1 base and 5 bases, with 16 bases remaining between them. Germline V lookup: CDR1 SGHDT, CDR2 YYEEEE. This CDR3 comprises 16 residues. CDR3 residues: CASSLMGTDPHQPQHF. In DNA form, the CDR3 reads TGTGCCAGCAGCTTGATGGGCACCGACCCCCATCAGCCCCAGCATTTT.

This clone has just a few counts. Additional DNA sequences in this sample encode the identical CDR3. The CDR3 protein is CASSPGQGAEAFF. The CDR3 DNA follows: TGTGCCAGCTCTCCGGGACAGGGGGCTGAAGCTTTCTTT. The chain employs TRBV18 and TRBJ1-1; 11 bases line up with TRBD1. This CDR3 has 13 residues. Germline CDR1 is KGHSH and CDR2 is LQKENI. The junction had 3 bases not matched to a gene; V was cut back by 6 bases and J by 6 bases. Together with reference TRBV18 and TRBJ1-1, the CDR3 gives the full variable domain: NAGVMQNPRHLVRRRGQEARLRCSPMKGHSHVYWYRQLPEEGLKFMVYLQKENIIDESGMPKERFSAEFPKEGPSILRIQQVVRGDSAAYFCASSPGQGAEAFFGQGTRLTVV.

This clone was seen just once. V usage is TRBV7-9 and J usage is TRBJ1-1; 7 nucleotides agree with TRBD1. V shed 5 bases and J 4 bases; nucleotides not matched to a gene: 7. The germline V gene has CDR1 SEHNR and CDR2 FQNEAQ (reference sequence). This CDR3 region has 14 residues. The CDR3 DNA reads as TGTGCCAGCAGCCCTAGGGACAGCCCCACTGAAGCTTTCTTT. This translates into CASSPRDSPTEAFF.

The chain recombines TRBV6-1 with TRBJ1-1; D gene unclear. This CDR3 is built from 13 residues. The V gene's germline CDR1 is MNHNS and CDR2 SASEGT. The V end lost 5 bases, the J end lost 1 base, and 8 bases lay between the germline ends. CDR3 sequence reads: CASSSTANTEAFF. Here the CDR3 DNA reads TGTGCCAGCAGTTCCACAGCGAACACTGAAGCTTTCTTT.

This clone was found a few times. The V and J genes are TRBV7-3 and TRBJ1-1, with D unresolved. The CDR3 covers 14 residues. Germline V gives CDR1 SGHTA, CDR2 FQGTGA. Trimming removed 5 bases at V and 3 bases at J, with 13 bases between. This chain's CDR3 is CASSPPGSDTEAFF. CDR3 nucleotide sequence: TGTGCCAGCAGCCCTCCAGGTTCCGACACTGAAGCTTTCTTT.

The V gene is TRBV5-4, the J gene TRBJ2-3; possible D gene TRBD1, 6 bases. Trimming stripped 2 bases from V and 0 bases from J, with 16 bases between. This CDR3 is built from 17 residues. CDR1 is SGHNT, CDR2 YYREEE, per germline (reference sequence). In DNA, the CDR3 is TGTGCCAGCAGCTTACCCGGACAGCTACCTAGCACAGATACGCAGTATTTT. The encoded protein is CASSLPGQLPSTDTQYF.

The chain is built from TRBV10-3 and TRBJ2-2, with TRBD2 as a possible D gene (6 bases). Germline lookup yields CDR1 ENHRY and CDR2 SYGVKD. This CDR3 is 16 amino acids long. Trimming cost V 0 bases and J 1 base, with 9 bases left between them. The CDR3 here is CAISESASENTGELFF. For the CDR3, the DNA is TGTGCCATCAGTGAGTCGGCTAGCGAGAACACCGGGGAGCTGTTTTTT.

V and J are TRBV7-9 and TRBJ1-1, with 8 bases that match TRBD1. This CDR3 comprises 15 residues. V trimming: 1 base; J trimming: 7 bases; junction bases outside the gene matches: 8. The V gene's germline CDR1 is SEHNR and CDR2 FQNEAQ (reference sequence). The chain's CDR3 is CASSLDIQGTGEAFF. As DNA, the CDR3 is TGTGCCAGCAGCTTAGATATCCAAGGGACAGGTGAAGCTTTCTTT.

The chain is built from TRBV5-1 and TRBJ2-5; 7 bases are a match to TRBD2. Germline loops: CDR1 SGHRS, CDR2 YFSETQ. The CDR3 length is 18 residues. V shed 3 bases and J 5 bases; nucleotides not matched to a gene: 19. DNA of the CDR3: TGCGCCAGCAGCTATGGCCGGAGCGGGGACTTAATCGGTGAGACCCAGTACTTC. Its protein is CASSYGRSGDLIGETQYF. Together with reference TRBV5-1 and TRBJ2-5, the CDR3 gives the full variable domain: KAGVTQTPRYLIKTRGQQVTLSCSPISGHRSVSWYQQTPGQGLQFLFEYFSETQRNKGNFPGRFSGRQFSNSRSEMNVSTLELGDSALYLCASSYGRSGDLIGETQYFGPGTRLLVL.

The V gene is TRBV18, the J gene TRBJ1-2, with TRBD1 matching 7 bases. The germline V gene encodes CDR1 KGHSH and CDR2 LQKENI. V trimming: 4 bases; J trimming: 1 base; junction bases outside the gene matches: 15. CDR3 size: 18 residues. Here the CDR3 DNA reads TGTGCCAGCTCACTTGGGATCGGGACAGTCGCCGATAACTATGGCTACACCTTC. This translates into CASSLGIGTVADNYGYTF.

The chain employs TRBV9 and TRBJ2-1; TRBD2 aligns across 8 bases. The V gene's germline CDR1 is SGDLS and CDR2 YYNGEE. CDR3 size: 17 residues. With 3 bases clipped from V and 8 bases from J, the junction kept 16 bases outside the gene matches. CDR3 sequence reads: CASSGGRTSGPRDEQFF. The CDR3 bases are TGTGCCAGCAGCGGGGGGCGAACTAGCGGACCGCGGGATGAGCAGTTCTTC.

This chain links TRBV19 with TRBJ1-2; D is possibly TRBD1 (6 bases). The CDR3 loop spans 17 amino acids. Trimming took 3 bases from V and 0 from J, leaving 17 bases between them. The germline V gene encodes CDR1 LNHDA and CDR2 SQIVND (reference sequence). The CDR3 protein is CASSIQGRGGANYGYTF. The CDR3 DNA sequence: TGTGCCAGTAGTATCCAGGGTAGAGGGGGGGCTAACTATGGCTACACCTTC.

V gene TRBV7-9 combines with J gene TRBJ1-2; D is unresolved. Germline CDR1 and CDR2: SEHNR and FQNEAQ (reference sequence). V shed 4 bases and J shed 7 bases, with 7 bases lying between them. This CDR3 comprises 11 residues. CDR3: CASSSASGYTF. CDR3 nucleotide sequence: TGTGCCAGCAGCTCCGCTAGTGGCTACACCTTC. Supplemented by reference TRBV7-9 and TRBJ1-2, the full variable domain reads DTGVSQNPRHKITKRGQNVTFRCDPISEHNRLYWYRQTLGQGPEFLTYFQNEAQLEKSRLLSDRFSAERPKGSFSTLEIQRTEQGDSAMYLCASSSASGYTFGSGTRLTVV.

The chain has TRBV14 and TRBJ2-7, with TRBD1 identical over 9 bases. The germline V gene has CDR1 SGHDN and CDR2 FVKESK. J lost 3 bases, V lost 1 base, and 4 bases had no gene match. This CDR3 spans 15 amino acids. CDR3 region: CASSQVVTGGYEQYF. The CDR3 region has the DNA TGTGCCAGCAGCCAAGTGGTGACAGGGGGCTACGAGCAGTACTTC.

This chain uses TRBV11-3 with TRBJ2-5; 8 bases match TRBD2. CDR3 length: 14 amino acids. The V gene's germline CDR1 is SGHNT and CDR2 YENEEA. With 6 bases clipped from V and 5 bases from J, the junction kept 8 bases outside the gene matches. CDR3 bases: TGTGCCAGCAGTTCTGGGACGGGGGGGGAGACCCAGTACTTC. It specifies CASSSGTGGETQYF.

The genes are TRBV7-9 and TRBJ1-4; D uncertain. The germline CDR1 and CDR2 sequences are SEHNR and FQNEAQ (reference sequence). Trimming shortened V by 5 bases and J by 8 bases, and 12 bases separated the two germline ends. This CDR3 is built from 13 residues. The CDR3 region has the DNA TGTGCCAGCAGCCCTTTTGGGGAGGAAAAACTGTTTTTT. It encodes CASSPFGEEKLFF.

V and J are TRBV4-1 and TRBJ2-5, with 9 nucleotides matching TRBD2. V lost 0 bases, J lost 1 base, and 15 bases stayed unmatched. Looked up from germline, CDR1 is MGHRA and CDR2 is YSYEKL. The CDR3 consists of 20 residues. The CDR3 is CASSQDKGKRGVAIQETQYF. CDR3 coding DNA: TGCGCCAGCAGCCAAGATAAAGGTAAGCGGGGGGTAGCCATCCAAGAGACCCAGTACTTC.

This sequence joins TRBV4-1 and TRBJ1-3; tentatively, D is TRBD1 (5 bases). This CDR3 comprises 18 residues. The germline V gene encodes CDR1 MGHRA and CDR2 YSYEKL. Trimming stripped 6 bases from V and 6 bases from J, with 27 bases between. CDR3 in amino acids: CASSRNELGTVAPNTIYF. In DNA, the CDR3 is TGCGCCAGCAGTCGTAACGAGCTCGGGACCGTCGCCCCAAACACCATATATTTT.

The genes are TRBV11-3 and TRBJ2-3, with D possibly called TRBD1 or TRBD2 (6 bases each). The CDR3 consists of 15 residues. Per the germline V gene, CDR1 is SGHNT and CDR2 is YENEEA. V shed 3 bases and J shed 2 bases, with 12 bases lying between them. CDR3 sequence reads: CASSFGGLFTDTQYF. Written as DNA, the CDR3 is TGTGCCAGCAGCTTCGGGGGCTTATTCACAGATACGCAGTATTTT.